This entry lists 30 T cell receptor beta chains sequenced from one sample in a study of T cells in Graves' hyperthyroidism and ophthalmopathy. TCR beta CDR3 regions were amplified from RNA. TCR CDR3 regions were first amplified by RT-PCR with HTBI primers. TCRdb ran MiXCR on the multiplex PCR reads and lists one entry per CDR3 protein. The sample records a few hundred thousand distinct CDR3 sequences, less than 25% being singletons. Specimen: blood. The receptors originated from a man aged 18 to 29 with Graves' hyperthyroidism.

This clonotype was seen ten or more times. This chain joins TRBV27 and TRBJ1-1; 8 bases agree with TRBD1. Per the germline V gene, CDR1 is MNHEY and CDR2 is SMNVEV (reference sequence). This CDR3 region has 16 residues. The V gene end was trimmed by 3 bases and the J gene end by 4 bases; junction bases not matched to a gene: 10. The CDR3 is CASSFRQGRCSTEAFF. The CDR3 DNA reads TGTGCCAGCAGTTTCCGACAGGGGCGGTGTAGCACTGAAGCTTTCTTT.

This clonotype was observed a handful of times. This may come from a read error, since a much larger clone is one base off. The chain combines TRBV12-3 or TRBV12-4 with TRBJ1-2; the match to TRBD1 covers 7 bases. This CDR3 comprises 13 residues. The CDR3 sequence is CASSLTGYYGCTF. CDR3 in DNA: TGTGCCAGCAGTTTGACAGGGTACTATGGCTGCACCTTC.

V usage is TRBV6-1 and J usage is TRBJ2-7; 7 bases fit TRBD2. Trimming cost V 7 bases and J 2 bases; bases outside gene matches: 8. The CDR3 length is 14 residues. Germline CDR1 reads MNHNS; CDR2 reads SASEGT. The CDR3 DNA is TGTGCCAGCATGGGAGGAGCGGGAACCTACGAGCAGTACTTC. Amino acid sequence: CASMGGAGTYEQYF.

This clonotype was seen many times. V is TRBV28 and J is TRBJ1-5; D may be TRBD1 (6 bases). Looked up from germline, CDR1 is MDHEN and CDR2 is SYDVKM. V lost 7 bases and J 5 bases, leaving 18 bases between the germline ends. This CDR3 has 15 amino acids. The CDR3 nucleotides read TGTGCCAGCACCCTATTTGGGACATACCATCAGCCCCAGCATTTT. Translation: CASTLFGTYHQPQHF.

V usage is TRBV15 and J usage is TRBJ2-5; 9 bases are a match to TRBD1. This CDR3 is built from 14 residues. Trimming cost V 7 bases and J 5 bases; bases outside gene matches: 8. Germline loops: CDR1 LNHNV, CDR2 YYDKDF (reference sequence). This CDR3 is CATKRTGAMETQYF. Here the CDR3 DNA reads TGTGCCACCAAGAGGACAGGGGCCATGGAGACCCAGTACTTC.

This clonotype was picked up many times. The chain employs TRBV28 and TRBJ2-5, with D tentatively TRBD1 (5 bases). The V end was cut by 3 bases, the J end by 0 bases, with 8 bases between. The CDR3 extends over 14 amino acids. The V gene's germline CDR1 is MDHEN and CDR2 SYDVKM. The CDR3 loop is CASSLPGNQETQYF. The CDR3 DNA follows: TGTGCCAGCAGTTTGCCAGGGAACCAAGAGACCCAGTACTTC. Based on the CDR3 plus reference TRBV28 and TRBJ2-5, the full variable domain is DVKVTQSSRYLVKRTGEKVFLECVQDMDHENMFWYRQDPGLGLRLIYFSYDVKMKEKGDIPEGYSVSREKKERFSLILESASTNQTSMYLCASSLPGNQETQYFGPGTRLLVL.

The sample holds many counts of this clonotype. The chain is built from TRBV28 and TRBJ1-5; D is unclear. Germline V gene data show CDR1 as MDHEN and CDR2 as SYDVKM. The CDR3 length is 14 residues. V was cut by 6 bases and J by 2 bases, with 11 bases left in between. The CDR3 DNA is TGTGCCAGCAGACTTTGGCGGGGCAATCAGCCCCAGCATTTT. Amino acids: CASRLWRGNQPQHF.

This sequence joins TRBV2 and TRBJ1-6; 7 positions agree with TRBD1. From germline, CDR1 is SNHLY and CDR2 FYNNEI. This CDR3 spans 13 amino acids. The J segment lost 7 bases and the V segment lost 8 bases, leaving 5 bases of the junction unmatched. CDR3 nucleotide sequence: TGTGCCAGCGGGGGACAGTGGAATTCACCCCTCCACTTT. This translates into CASGGQWNSPLHF.

This clonotype was recorded many times. This chain joins TRBV10-3 and TRBJ2-5, with TRBD2 as a possible D gene (5 bases). Between the trimmed V and J ends, which lost 10 bases and 2 bases, there was a span of 20 bases. This CDR3 is 15 amino acids long. Per germline, CDR1 ENHRY and CDR2 SYGVKD. This CDR3 is CATRPGNGKQETQYF. The CDR3 region has the DNA TGTGCCACCCGTCCCGGCAACGGGAAACAAGAGACCCAGTACTTC.

This clonotype was seen more than once but under ten times. The J gene is TRBJ1-1, the V gene TRBV20-1; TRBD1 matches at 9 bases. The germline V gene encodes CDR1 DFQATT and CDR2 SNEGSKA (reference sequence). Germline trimming cut 6 bases from V and 4 bases from J; bases unmatched to any gene: 9. The CDR3 is made up of 14 amino acids. The CDR3, as DNA: TGCAGTGCCGGGGGTTGGACAGGGGCCACTGAAGCTTTCTTT. Protein sequence: CSAGGWTGATEAFF.

The gene calls are TRBV12-3 or TRBV12-4 and TRBJ1-1, with 8 bases identical to TRBD1. The CDR3 sequence is 15 residues long. V was pared by 0 bases and J by 5 bases, with 5 bases of the junction left unmatched. CDR3 in amino acids: CASSLARTGQTEAFF. CDR3 nucleotides: TGTGCCAGCAGTTTAGCTCGGACAGGGCAGACTGAAGCTTTCTTT.

This clonotype was counted at least ten times. The chain joins TRBV28 to TRBJ2-7; D unresolved. This CDR3 is built from 14 residues. The germline CDR1 and CDR2 sequences are MDHEN and SYDVKM. V was trimmed by 8 bases and J by 0 bases, leaving 14 bases between them. CDR3 region: CASQNPGRSYEQYF. Here the CDR3 DNA reads TGTGCCAGCCAAAACCCCGGGCGCTCCTACGAGCAGTACTTC.

Many counts were recorded for this clonotype. The rearrangement uses TRBV12-3 or TRBV12-4 and TRBJ1-1; TRBD1 aligns across 9 bases. The V and J ends lost 6 bases and 7 bases, in that order; junction bases with no gene match: 3. The CDR3 totals 12 residues. CDR3 in DNA: TGTGCCAGCAGCCCGGACAGGGGTGAAGCTTTCTTT. It codes for CASSPDRGEAFF.

This clonotype has a count of ten or more. This chain connects TRBV6-5 to TRBJ2-1; 11 nucleotides line up with TRBD2. With V trimmed by 1 base and J by 2 bases, 4 bases remained unmatched. There are 17 residues in the CDR3. Germline V gene lookup returns CDR1 MNHEY and CDR2 SVGAGI. The CDR3 region is CASSYFSGGGTYNEQFF. The CDR3 DNA reads TGTGCCAGCAGTTACTTTAGCGGGGGGGGTACCTACAATGAGCAGTTCTTC.

On this clonotype itself: A much larger clone is a single base away; this may be a read error. The chain recombines TRBV20-1 with TRBJ1-5, with D maybe TRBD1 (5 bases). There are 16 residues in the CDR3. Germline V gene lookup returns CDR1 DFQATT and CDR2 SNEGSKA (reference sequence). The CDR3 DNA reads TGCAGTGCTAGAGGGGCCGGGGGGAGCCCAAATCAGCCCGAGCATTTT. This encodes CSARGAGGSPNQPEHF.

This clonotype has at least ten counts. The CDR3 sequence: CASSFGGTSEAFF. CDR3 coding DNA: TGTGCCAGCAGTTTCGGGGGGACCAGTGAAGCTTTCTTT. The gene calls are TRBV6-2 or TRBV6-3 and TRBJ1-1; possibly TRBD1 for D (5 bases). Trimming took 4 bases from V and 7 from J, leaving 13 bases between them. There are 13 residues in the CDR3. In germline, CDR1 is MNHEY, CDR2 SVGEGT.

This clonotype was seen ten or more times. The chain has TRBV28 and TRBJ2-7, with D perhaps given as TRBD1 or TRBD2 (5 bases each). V lost 6 bases to trimming and J lost 2 bases, with 11 bases between them. CDR3 length: 13 residues. Germline V CDR1 and CDR2: MDHEN, SYDVKM. The CDR3 sequence: CASRRGATYEQYF. In DNA form, the CDR3 reads TGTGCCAGCAGGAGGGGCGCAACCTACGAGCAGTACTTC.

This clonotype was recorded at least ten times. The chain has TRBV11-3 and TRBJ2-5; D possibly uses TRBD1 or TRBD2 (7 bases each). The germline V and J ends were trimmed by 0 bases and 5 bases, with 16 bases remaining between them. The CDR3 spans 16 residues. Germline CDR1 is SGHNT and CDR2 is YENEEA. The CDR3 is CASSLEPAGGAETQYF. The CDR3 DNA follows: TGTGCCAGCAGCTTAGAGCCTGCAGGGGGGGCGGAGACCCAGTACTTC.

J is TRBJ2-3 and V is TRBV12-3 or TRBV12-4; a possible D gene is TRBD2 (6 bases). The CDR3 sequence is 16 residues long. The germline V and J ends were trimmed by 6 bases and 4 bases, with 20 bases remaining between them. CDR3 in amino acids: CASSTGVEPRADTQYF. The CDR3, as DNA: TGTGCCAGCAGCACGGGGGTGGAGCCGAGGGCAGATACGCAGTATTTT.

This clonotype was detected many times. The rearrangement links TRBV3-1 to TRBJ1-2, with D uncertain. This CDR3 region has 13 residues. With 7 bases removed from V and 4 bases from J, the gap between germline ends came to 13 bases. From germline, CDR1 is LGHDT and CDR2 YNNKEL (reference sequence). The CDR3 loop is CASTFSGIYGYTF. The CDR3 nucleotides are TGTGCCAGCACCTTCTCCGGGATCTATGGCTACACCTTC.

This clonotype has a count of ten or more. The CDR3 bases are TGTGCCAGCAGTACCTCCAAGGGGGCCGGAAACACCATATATTTT. Translating it yields CASSTSKGAGNTIYF. This sequence joins TRBV25-1 and TRBJ1-3; 7 positions agree with TRBD1. The CDR3 is 15 residues long. Trimming removed 5 bases from V and 4 bases from J; junction bases left unmatched: 8. Germline CDR1 is MGHDK and CDR2 is SYGVNS.

This chain uses TRBV2 with TRBJ2-7, with 8 bases aligning to TRBD1. The germline V gene has CDR1 SNHLY and CDR2 FYNNEI. V dropped 5 bases and J dropped 3; count of bases not matched to a gene: 12. CDR3 size: 16 residues. DNA of the CDR3: TGTGCCAGCAGTAAAGATGGGGACAGGAGCGTCTACGAGCAGTACTTC. Amino acids: CASSKDGDRSVYEQYF. The variable domain in full, with the rest retrieved from reference TRBV2 and TRBJ2-7, is EPEVTQTPSHQVTQMGQEVILRCVPISNHLYFYWYRQILGQKVEFLVSFYNNEISEKSEIFDDQFSVERPDGSNFTLKIRSTKLEDSAMYFCASSKDGDRSVYEQYFGPGTRLTVT.

This clonotype was seen repeatedly, ten times or more. This chain uses TRBV11-2 with TRBJ2-2; 9 positions match TRBD2. Germline values: CDR1 SGHAT, CDR2 FQNNGV. The CDR3 is made up of 17 amino acids. The ends lost 4 bases at V and 8 bases at J; junction bases unmatched: 14. DNA of the CDR3: TGTGCCAGCAGCTCCTGGGTAGCGGGGGCGCGGGAGGGGGAGCTGTTTTTT. Protein: CASSSWVAGAREGELFF.

This clonotype turned up a few times. This chain links TRBV18 with TRBJ1-1; TRBD1 agrees at 9 bases. Germline values: CDR1 KGHSH, CDR2 LQKENI. Trimming at V came to 5 bases and at J to 6 bases, leaving 4 bases not matched to a gene. This CDR3 spans 13 amino acids. CDR3 loop: CASSIRQGAEAFF. In nucleotides, the CDR3 is TGTGCCAGCTCAATACGACAGGGGGCTGAAGCTTTCTTT.

In its sample, this clonotype was seen many times. The CDR3 loop is CASSPTDYEQYF. The DNA of the CDR3 is TGTGCCAGCTCCCCCACAGACTACGAGCAGTACTTC. V and J are TRBV12-3 or TRBV12-4 and TRBJ2-7; no definite D call. V lost 8 bases, J lost 3 bases, and 11 bases lay in between. CDR3 size: 12 residues.

This clonotype was counted many times. The genes are TRBV6-2 or TRBV6-3 and TRBJ2-5; 13 bases agree with TRBD2. CDR3 length equals 14 residues. V lost 8 bases to trimming and J lost 5 bases; unmatched junction nucleotides: 5. The germline CDR1 and CDR2 sequences are MNHEY and SVGEGT. The CDR3 sequence: CASRLAGGRETQYF. In DNA form, the CDR3 reads TGTGCCAGCCGACTAGCGGGGGGCCGGGAGACCCAGTACTTC.

This clonotype was seen many times. The gene calls are TRBV29-1 and TRBJ1-1, with D maybe TRBD1 (6 bases). Per germline, CDR1 SQVTM and CDR2 ANQGSEA. The CDR3 extends over 13 amino acids. With 7 bases removed from V and 4 bases from J, the gap between germline ends came to 16 bases. The chain's CDR3 is CSGGDNGGTEAFF. DNA of the CDR3: TGCAGCGGGGGGGACAACGGTGGCACTGAAGCTTTCTTT.

This clonotype was counted ten times or more. The CDR3 DNA sequence: TGCAGTGCTAGGCGACGGAGCAATCAGCCCCAGCATTTT. Its protein is CSARRRSNQPQHF. This chain links TRBV20-1 with TRBJ1-5; D uncertain. CDR1 and CDR2 from the germline V gene are DFQATT and SNEGSKA (reference sequence). There are 13 residues in the CDR3. V lost 3 bases and J lost 1, with 7 bases in between.

This chain connects TRBV28 to TRBJ2-5, with 7 bases that match TRBD2. Looked up from germline, CDR1 is MDHEN and CDR2 is SYDVKM. J lost 0 bases, V lost 5 bases, and 9 bases had no gene match. The CDR3 is 16 amino acids. CDR3 loop: CASSLTGLGYQETQYF. The CDR3 nucleotides are TGTGCCAGCAGTCTCACCGGACTAGGATACCAAGAGACCCAGTACTTC.

J is TRBJ1-1 and V is TRBV6-2 or TRBV6-3, with D possibly being TRBD1 (5 bases). Germline loops: CDR1 MNHEY, CDR2 SVGEGT. Trimming shortened V by 0 bases and J by 4 bases, and 15 bases separated the two germline ends. The CDR3 has 16 residues. The CDR3 sequence: CASSYSPRDGVTEAFF. The CDR3 coding sequence is TGTGCCAGCAGTTACTCTCCGAGGGACGGCGTCACTGAAGCTTTCTTT.